This T cell receptor beta chain was identified in a study of shared clonotypes between healthy human individuals. As to this clone: Antigen specificity is unknown.

V trimming: 1 base; J trimming: 8 bases; junction bases outside the gene matches: 11. CDR1 and CDR2 (germline): SGHAT, FQNNGV. The CDR3 runs 16 residues. Clones were sequenced by immunoSEQ multiplex PCR, and TCRdb holds only the in-frame ones, with some missing. The sample holds a few million clones, over 85% seen once. Study-wide points: The genetic and exposure-history diversity represented was limited by few donors.

This TCR derives from a man younger than 30 in good health. The chain employs TRBV11-2 and TRBJ2-1; 7 positions agree with TRBD2. Sequencing was done on a sample of naive CD4+ T cells sorted from blood. Subset described: CD45RA+ positively selected. Written as DNA, the CDR3 is TGTGCCAGCAGCTTAGTTTCCAGCGGGGTATACGATGAGCAGTTCTTC. Amino acids: CASSLVSSGVYDEQFF.